This T cell receptor beta chain emerged from a study of blood T cell repertoires in COVID-19. Background on the study: The samples span acute and convalescent COVID-19 from the United States, Italy and Spain.

The V end lost 2 bases, the J end lost 0 bases, and 12 bases lay between the germline ends. CDR1 SGHDT and CDR2 YYEEEE come from the germline V gene. The CDR3 is 16 amino acids. Libraries were prepared by immunoSEQ multiplex PCR; TCRdb keeps only in-frame clonotypes and omits some of them. The table records about 230,000 clones, roughly 80% of them present only once. This sequence joins TRBV5-6 and TRBJ2-4; tentative D call: TRBD2 (5 bases). The sequence derives from a woman aged 80 or over with acute or convalescent COVID-19. The sequencing input was peripheral blood. The CDR3 sequence: CASSFSGLLAKNIQYF. CDR3 in DNA: TGTGCCAGCAGCTTTTCAGGACTTTTAGCCAAAAACATTCAGTACTTC.